Listed below are T cell receptor beta chains from one sample, sequenced in a study of blood T cell repertoires in COVID-19. TCRdb's table, derived via immunoSEQ multiplex PCR, lists solely in-frame clones and lacks some. The sample records 130,000 to 150,000 clones, about 92% being singletons. The sample consisted of peripheral blood. The receptors derive from a human donor in a cohort sampled during active COVID-19. The CDR3 runs from the conserved cysteine through the conserved F or W. Fields, in order: V gene, D gene, J gene, clone size, CDR3 protein, CDR3 DNA. The D gene is left open where the match is weak. Clone size is not always given. Where it is, it says once, few, many or a class for expanded clones.

V gene: TRBV9; D gene: .; J gene: TRBJ1-2; clone size: .; CDR3 protein: CASSVRGGTGYGYTF; CDR3 DNA: TGTGCCAGCAGCGTAAGGGGTGGAACTGGCTATGGCTACACCTTC
V gene: TRBV4-3; D gene: .; J gene: TRBJ1-2; clone size: .; CDR3 protein: CASSQPNRAPGGYTF; CDR3 DNA: TGCGCCAGCAGCCAGCCTAACAGGGCTCCGGGAGGCTACACCTTC
V gene: TRBV14; D gene: TRBD2; J gene: TRBJ2-7; clone size: few; CDR3 protein: CASSQDRLAGLYEQYF; CDR3 DNA: TGTGCCAGCAGCCAAGATCGACTAGCGGGGTTATACGAGCAGTACTTC
V gene: TRBV6-5; D gene: TRBD1; J gene: TRBJ2-5; clone size: .; CDR3 protein: CASSYRDRVEETQYF; CDR3 DNA: TGTGCCAGCAGTTACCGGGACAGGGTGGAAGAGACCCAGTACTTC
V gene: TRBV4-3; D gene: .; J gene: TRBJ1-2; clone size: .; CDR3 protein: CASSPERILRNYGYTF; CDR3 DNA: TGCGCCAGCAGCCCGGAGCGGATACTAAGGAACTATGGCTACACCTTC
V gene: TRBV3-1/TRBV3-2; D gene: TRBD1; J gene: TRBJ1-1; clone size: .; CDR3 protein: CASSQVGTGNTEAFF; CDR3 DNA: TGTGCCAGCAGCCAAGTAGGGACAGGGAACACTGAAGCTTTCTTT
V gene: TRBV9; D gene: TRBD1; J gene: TRBJ2-7; clone size: .; CDR3 protein: CASSPGTGGAREQYF; CDR3 DNA: TGTGCCAGCAGCCCCGGGACAGGGGGCGCGAGGGAGCAGTACTTC
V gene: TRBV9; D gene: TRBD1; J gene: TRBJ2-7; clone size: once; CDR3 protein: CASSGGQGSYEQYF; CDR3 DNA: TGTGCCAGCAGCGGTGGACAGGGCTCCTACGAGCAGTACTTC
V gene: TRBV6-5; D gene: TRBD2; J gene: TRBJ2-7; clone size: .; CDR3 protein: CASSYKGTRSEQYF; CDR3 DNA: TGTGCCAGCAGCTATAAGGGGACTAGGTCCGAGCAGTACTTC
V gene: TRBV7-9; D gene: .; J gene: TRBJ1-1; clone size: .; CDR3 protein: CASSLDTGGEAFF; CDR3 DNA: TGTGCCAGCAGCTTAGATACCGGGGGAGAAGCTTTCTTT
V gene: TRBV6-5; D gene: .; J gene: TRBJ1-1; clone size: few; CDR3 protein: CASHLGRYTEAFF; CDR3 DNA: TGTGCCAGCCACTTGGGGCGGTATACTGAAGCTTTCTTT
V gene: TRBV9; D gene: TRBD1; J gene: TRBJ1-1; clone size: .; CDR3 protein: CASSVGKGTGGGTEAFF; CDR3 DNA: TGTGCCAGCAGCGTGGGCAAGGGGACAGGGGGAGGGACTGAAGCTTTCTTT
V gene: TRBV4-3; D gene: TRBD1; J gene: TRBJ1-3; clone size: .; CDR3 protein: CASSQDPTGGEGNTIYF; CDR3 DNA: TGCGCCAGCAGCCAAGACCCTACAGGGGGAGAAGGAAACACCATATATTTT
V gene: TRBV6-5; D gene: TRBD1; J gene: TRBJ2-7; clone size: .; CDR3 protein: CASSFGTGPYEQYF; CDR3 DNA: TGTGCCAGCAGTTTTGGGACAGGGCCCTACGAGCAGTACTTC
V gene: TRBV5-4; D gene: .; J gene: TRBJ2-5; clone size: .; CDR3 protein: CASSFRQGETQYF; CDR3 DNA: TGTGCCAGCAGCTTTCGTCAGGGGGAGACCCAGTACTTC
V gene: TRBV4-3; D gene: TRBD2; J gene: TRBJ2-7; clone size: .; CDR3 protein: CASSQGLAGGYEQYF; CDR3 DNA: TGCGCCAGCAGCCAAGGGCTAGCGGGGGGCTACGAGCAGTACTTC
V gene: TRBV4-1; D gene: .; J gene: TRBJ2-2; clone size: .; CDR3 protein: CASSHPGRGAGELFF; CDR3 DNA: TGCGCCAGCAGCCATCCCGGCAGGGGGGCCGGGGAGCTGTTTTTT
V gene: TRBV27; D gene: TRBD1; J gene: TRBJ1-4; clone size: few; CDR3 protein: CASSPTGGSNEKLFF; CDR3 DNA: TGTGCCAGCAGCCCGACAGGGGGCTCGAATGAAAAACTGTTTTTT
V gene: TRBV5-5; D gene: TRBD1; J gene: TRBJ2-7; clone size: .; CDR3 protein: CASSLRDSSYEQYF; CDR3 DNA: TGTGCCAGCAGCTTACGGGACAGCTCCTACGAGCAGTACTTC
V gene: TRBV28; D gene: .; J gene: TRBJ1-2; clone size: .; CDR3 protein: CASSNADGYTF; CDR3 DNA: TGTGCCAGCAGCAACGCGGATGGCTACACCTTC
V gene: TRBV5-1; D gene: TRBD2; J gene: TRBJ2-5; clone size: .; CDR3 protein: CASSFPQAGGPQETQYF; CDR3 DNA: TGCGCCAGCAGCTTTCCCCAAGCGGGGGGGCCTCAAGAGACCCAGTACTTC
V gene: TRBV19; D gene: TRBD1; J gene: TRBJ1-2; clone size: .; CDR3 protein: CASTTGGSTYGYTF; CDR3 DNA: TGTGCCAGTACCACAGGGGGCAGTACCTATGGCTACACCTTC
V gene: TRBV12-5; D gene: .; J gene: TRBJ1-1; clone size: .; CDR3 protein: CASGRQLNTEAFF; CDR3 DNA: TGTGCTAGTGGAAGACAGTTGAACACTGAAGCTTTCTTT
V gene: TRBV29-1; D gene: .; J gene: TRBJ1-4; clone size: .; CDR3 protein: CSARDYNEKLFF; CDR3 DNA: TGCAGCGCCCGGGACTATAATGAAAAACTGTTTTTT
V gene: TRBV27; D gene: TRBD1; J gene: TRBJ2-1; clone size: once; CDR3 protein: CASSLGTANEQFF; CDR3 DNA: TGTGCCAGCAGTTTAGGGACAGCTAATGAGCAGTTCTTC
V gene: TRBV7-8; D gene: .; J gene: TRBJ2-3; clone size: .; CDR3 protein: CASSLSRRGDTQYF; CDR3 DNA: TGTGCCAGCAGCTTATCCCGTCGGGGAGATACGCAGTATTTT
V gene: TRBV6-6; D gene: .; J gene: TRBJ2-7; clone size: .; CDR3 protein: CASSYLGGAFYEQYF; CDR3 DNA: TGTGCCAGCAGTTACTTAGGAGGGGCTTTCTACGAGCAGTACTTC
V gene: TRBV7-8; D gene: .; J gene: TRBJ1-4; clone size: .; CDR3 protein: CASSFEGEKLFF; CDR3 DNA: TGTGCCAGCAGCTTTGAGGGAGAAAAACTGTTTTTT
V gene: TRBV5-6; D gene: TRBD1; J gene: TRBJ2-5; clone size: .; CDR3 protein: CASSLSGGETQYF; CDR3 DNA: TGTGCCAGCAGCTTGTCAGGGGGCGAGACCCAGTACTTC
V gene: TRBV7-3; D gene: .; J gene: TRBJ2-1; clone size: .; CDR3 protein: CASSLSPRGGIYNEQFF; CDR3 DNA: TGTGCCAGCAGCTTAAGCCCTAGGGGGGGGATCTACAATGAGCAGTTCTTC
V gene: TRBV5-1; D gene: .; J gene: TRBJ2-2; clone size: .; CDR3 protein: CASSLWDTRTGELFF; CDR3 DNA: TGCGCCAGCAGCTTGTGGGACACCCGCACCGGGGAGCTGTTTTTT
V gene: TRBV5-1; D gene: .; J gene: TRBJ1-1; clone size: .; CDR3 protein: CASNHRDGEAFF; CDR3 DNA: TGCGCCAGCAACCACAGGGACGGTGAAGCTTTCTTT
V gene: TRBV7-8; D gene: .; J gene: TRBJ1-5; clone size: .; CDR3 protein: CASSSVVHQPQHF; CDR3 DNA: TGTGCCAGCAGCTCGGTGGTCCATCAGCCCCAGCATTTT
V gene: TRBV19; D gene: .; J gene: TRBJ1-5; clone size: .; CDR3 protein: CASSSGLFGSNQPQHF; CDR3 DNA: TGTGCCAGTAGTAGCGGACTTTTTGGCAGCAATCAGCCCCAGCATTTT
V gene: TRBV20-1; D gene: .; J gene: TRBJ2-1; clone size: .; CDR3 protein: CSASPQGSYNEQFF; CDR3 DNA: TGCAGTGCTAGTCCCCAGGGTAGCTACAATGAGCAGTTCTTC
V gene: TRBV5-1; D gene: TRBD1; J gene: TRBJ2-5; clone size: .; CDR3 protein: CASSLRTGGTQETQYF; CDR3 DNA: TGCGCCAGCAGCCTCAGGACAGGGGGTACCCAAGAGACCCAGTACTTC